This TCR beta chain was documented in a study of follicular helper T cells after annual influenza vaccination. Repertoires were generated with immunoSEQ multiplex PCR, while TCRdb's copy carries only in-frame clones and drops some. This table has about 9,400 clones, around four fifths appearing once. This clone turned up a few times. V was cut by 4 bases and J by 3 bases, with 10 bases left in between. The CDR3 is made up of 13 amino acids. Looked up from germline, CDR1 is SNHLY and CDR2 is FYNNEI. Sample time point: 2014-2015 season, 7 days after vaccination. Material: CXCR5- memory CD4+ T cells sorted from blood, obtained 7 days after influenza vaccination. The chain is built from TRBV2 and TRBJ2-7; tentatively, D is TRBD2 (5 bases). The TCR was taken from an adult who received the influenza vaccine. The chain's CDR3 is CASSAGLSYEQYF. CDR3 DNA sequence: TGTGCCAGCAGTGCCGGACTGAGCTACGAGCAGTACTTC.